This TCR beta chain is from a study of cytomegalovirus exposure and HLA in healthy donors. Germline V gene lookup returns CDR1 SGHNT and CDR2 YYREEE (reference sequence). This CDR3 has 17 residues. V dropped 0 bases and J dropped 1; count of bases not matched to a gene: 6. With 60 Vbeta and 13 Jbeta primers, the PCR was carried out. Here immunoSEQ multiplex PCR was the method, and the copy in TCRdb shows in-frame clones only, minus some. The repertoire has some 110,000 clones, roughly 79% of them found once; the top ten carry 1.6%. All donors participated as healthy donors of bone marrow. The chain has TRBV5-4 and TRBJ2-3; 9 bases are shared with TRBD2. The receptor's source is a woman in her late teens or twenties in good health and CMV-seronegative. The sequencing input was PBMCs. The CDR3 loop reads CASSLVAGLAGTDTQYF. In nucleotides, the CDR3 is TGTGCCAGCAGCTTGGTGGCGGGACTAGCAGGCACAGATACGCAGTATTTT.